This T cell receptor (beta chain) appears in the sequencing data of a study of control samples from healthy donors and cancer patients. Clones were sequenced by immunoSEQ multiplex PCR, and TCRdb holds only the in-frame ones, with some missing. Counted here are some 98,000 clones, about four fifths occurring once; the ten biggest clones make up more than 30%. Germline V CDR1 and CDR2: SGDLS, YYNGEE. V lost 4 bases and J lost 1, with 11 bases in between. The CDR3 has 14 residues. The receptor was derived from a man in his sixties or seventies with lung cancer. The chain links TRBV9 to TRBJ1-1, with TRBD1 as a possible D gene (5 bases). The material sequenced was PBMCs. The CDR3 region has the DNA TGTGCCAGCAGCCCCCCCCAGGGGAACACTGAAGCTTTCTTT. Protein product: CASSPPQGNTEAFF.